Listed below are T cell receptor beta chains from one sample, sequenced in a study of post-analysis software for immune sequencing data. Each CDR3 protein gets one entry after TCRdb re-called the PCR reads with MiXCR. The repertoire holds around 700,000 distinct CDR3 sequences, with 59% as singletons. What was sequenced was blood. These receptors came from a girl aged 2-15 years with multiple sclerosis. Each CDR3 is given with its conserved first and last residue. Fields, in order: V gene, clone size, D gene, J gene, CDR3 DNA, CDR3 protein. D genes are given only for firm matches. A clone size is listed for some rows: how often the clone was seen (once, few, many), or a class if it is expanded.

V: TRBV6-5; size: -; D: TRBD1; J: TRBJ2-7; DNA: TGTGCCACCTGGGACAGGGGGGCCTACGAGCAGTACTTC; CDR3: CATWDRGAYEQYF
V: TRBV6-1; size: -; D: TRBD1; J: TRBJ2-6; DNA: TGTGCCAGCAGGAAGACAGGGGATGGGGCCAACGTCCTGACTTTC; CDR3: CASRKTGDGANVLTF
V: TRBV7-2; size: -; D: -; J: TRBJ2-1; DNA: TGTGCCAGCAGGAGTACGGGGTCGACGGGGCAGTTCTTC; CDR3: CASRSTGSTGQFF
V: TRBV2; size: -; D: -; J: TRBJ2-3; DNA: TGTGCCAGCGTCGGACTTCTCTCTACGCAGTATTTT; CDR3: CASVGLLSTQYF
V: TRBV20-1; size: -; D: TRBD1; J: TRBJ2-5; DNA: TGCAGTGCTACCCGGGACAGGAGAGAGACCCAGTACTTC; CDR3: CSATRDRRETQYF
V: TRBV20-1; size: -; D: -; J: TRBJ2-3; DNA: TGCAGTGCTAGGCCTGGGGGCGCCGATACGCAGTATTTT; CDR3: CSARPGGADTQYF
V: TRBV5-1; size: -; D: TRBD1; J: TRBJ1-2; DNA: TGCGCCAGCAGCAAGGACAGGGGGTCTAACTATGGCTACACCTTC; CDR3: CASSKDRGSNYGYTF
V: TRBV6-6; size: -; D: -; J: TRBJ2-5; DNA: TGTGCCAGCAGTTACTCCCCTCCGGGGCAACAAGAGACCCAGTACTTC; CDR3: CASSYSPPGQQETQYF
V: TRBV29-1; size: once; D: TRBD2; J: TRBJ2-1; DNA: TGCAGCGTTAGGGTAGCGGGAGGGGTCGGCAATGGGCAGTTCTTC; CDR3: CSVRVAGGVGNGQFF
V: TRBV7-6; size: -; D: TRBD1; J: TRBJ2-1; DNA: TGTGCCAGCAGCCCGACGACAGGGAGCGATTACAATGAGCAGTTCTTC; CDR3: CASSPTTGSDYNEQFF
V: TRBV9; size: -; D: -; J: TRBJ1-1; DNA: TGTGCCAGCAGCGTGGGTCAATCGGGGGGATTGCGTGGGACTGAAGCTTTCTTT; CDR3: CASSVGQSGGLRGTEAFF
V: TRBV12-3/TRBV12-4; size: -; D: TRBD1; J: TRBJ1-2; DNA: TGTGCCAGCAGTGGGGACAGCTCTAACTATGGCTACACCTTC; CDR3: CASSGDSSNYGYTF
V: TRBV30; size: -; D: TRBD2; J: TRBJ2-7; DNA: TGTGCCTGGTCCGGGACTAGCGGGTTCTACGAGCAGTACTTC; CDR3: CAWSGTSGFYEQYF
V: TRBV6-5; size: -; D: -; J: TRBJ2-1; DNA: TGTGCCAGCAGTTACGTCGATGAGCAGTTCTTC; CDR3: CASSYVDEQFF
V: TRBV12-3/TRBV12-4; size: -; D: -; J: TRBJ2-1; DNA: TGTGCCAGCAGTTTCGGGGTAGTAGAGCAGTTCTTC; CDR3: CASSFGVVEQFF
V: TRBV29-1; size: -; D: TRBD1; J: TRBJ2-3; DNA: TGCAGCACAACGGACAGGGGCACCACAGATACGCAGTATTTT; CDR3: CSTTDRGTTDTQYF
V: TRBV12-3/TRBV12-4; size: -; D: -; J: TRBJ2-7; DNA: TGTGCCAGCAGCTTTAACTCCCGCCTGGGCGAGCAGTACTTC; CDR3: CASSFNSRLGEQYF
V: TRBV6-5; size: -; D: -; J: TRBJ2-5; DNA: TGTGCCAGCAGCCCGGTTTGGGCAGGGGAAGAGACCCAGTACTTC; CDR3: CASSPVWAGEETQYF
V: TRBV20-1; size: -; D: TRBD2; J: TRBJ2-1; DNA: TGCAGTGCTGAACGGGGACTAGCGGGCAGCAATGAGCAGTTCTTC; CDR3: CSAERGLAGSNEQFF
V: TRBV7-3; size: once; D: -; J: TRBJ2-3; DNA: TGTGCCAGCAGTCCCACCCCGACAGTCCCCACGCAGTATTTT; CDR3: CASSPTPTVPTQYF
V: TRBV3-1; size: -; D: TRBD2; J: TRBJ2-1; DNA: TGTGCCAGCAGAATGACTAGCGGGATGGAGATTGAGCAGTTCTTC; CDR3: CASRMTSGMEIEQFF
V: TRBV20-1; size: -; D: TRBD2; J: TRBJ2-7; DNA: TGCGGTGCTAGCGGAGATCAGCACTACGAGCAGTACTTC; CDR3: CGASGDQHYEQYF